What follows are 30 T cell receptor beta chains derived from one specimen sequenced in a study of OX40 agonist ivuxolimab in advanced cancers. TCRdb's table, derived via immunoSEQ multiplex PCR, lists solely in-frame clones and lacks some. Of about 82,000 clones listed, around 83% are singletons. The specimen was CD4+ or CD8+ T cells sorted from blood, collected in a trial of the OX40 agonist ivuxolimab. Receptors originate from an adult with an advanced solid tumor such as melanoma, head and neck, liver or kidney cancer.

This clone appeared a few times. This chain uses TRBV27 with TRBJ2-7; D is unresolved. This CDR3 region has 15 residues. Germline V gives CDR1 MNHEY, CDR2 SMNVEV (reference sequence). The V end lost 4 bases, the J end lost 1 base, and 14 bases lay between the germline ends. DNA for the CDR3: TGTGCCAGCAGTTCGGGCTTCTCAGATTCCTACGAGCAGTACTTC. Translated, it gives CASSSGFSDSYEQYF.

The V gene is TRBV28, the J gene TRBJ1-4; possible D gene TRBD1, 6 bases. Germline CDR1 and CDR2: MDHEN and SYDVKM. The CDR3 has 12 residues. The ends were cut back, 6 bases at V and 8 bases at J, with 10 bases in the middle. The CDR3 coding sequence is TGTGCCAGCAGGACAGGAGAGGAAAAACTGTTTTTT. Translating gives CASRTGEEKLFF.

This chain joins TRBV10-3 and TRBJ2-7; weak D call: TRBD2 (5 bases). V dropped 4 bases and J dropped 2 bases, with 21 bases sitting between them. Per germline, CDR1 ENHRY and CDR2 SYGVKD. This CDR3 has 17 amino acids. The CDR3 is CAISGGEGAHSPYEQYF. CDR3 in DNA: TGTGCCATCAGTGGAGGTGAGGGCGCCCATTCCCCCTACGAGCAGTACTTC.

Here the CDR3 DNA reads TGCGCCAGCAGCTTGGAGGGGGCAGCCTACACTGAAGCTTTCTTT. Residues: CASSLEGAAYTEAFF. This chain links TRBV5-1 with TRBJ1-1; 7 nucleotides align to TRBD1. Unmatched junction bases numbered 5, after V lost 0 bases and J lost 3 bases. CDR1 is SGHRS and CDR2 is YFSETQ in the germline V gene. The CDR3 has 15 amino acids.

The rearrangement joins TRBV5-4 to TRBJ2-5; D is ambiguous. The CDR3 contains 13 residues. Germline values: CDR1 SGHNT, CDR2 YYREEE (reference sequence). V lost 2 bases and J lost 2, with 7 bases in between. DNA of the CDR3: TGTGCCAGCAGCTTATTAGCTCAAGAGACCCAGTACTTC. Protein sequence: CASSLLAQETQYF.

This sequence joins TRBV21-1 and TRBJ2-4; the D call TRBD2 from the table was never checked on the DNA. TRBV21-1 is a pseudogene locus. The CDR3 loop spans 17 amino acids. The CDR3 DNA reads as TGTGCCAGCAGCAAAAGGCCCCTCGGGGTAGCCAAAAACATTCAGTACTTC. The encoded protein is CASSKRPLGVAKNIQYF.

The chain has TRBV5-1 and TRBJ2-5; D unclear. CDR1 is SGHRS, CDR2 YFSETQ, per germline. V lost 0 bases to trimming and J lost 1 base, with 10 bases between them. This CDR3 has 15 amino acids. As DNA, the CDR3 is TGCGCCAGCAGCTTGGGGCAAATAATCCAAGAGACCCAGTACTTC. Protein sequence: CASSLGQIIQETQYF.

J is TRBJ1-2 and V is TRBV5-1; TRBD1 matches at 7 bases. CDR3 length: 14 amino acids. J was trimmed by 7 bases and V by 4 bases; bases with no gene match: 10. CDR1 and CDR2 from the germline V gene are SGHRS and YFSETQ. The CDR3 sequence is CASSPGEGARGYTF. CDR3 bases: TGCGCCAGCAGCCCCGGGGAGGGGGCGCGTGGCTACACCTTC.

This clone showed up just once. CDR3 region: CASTTGGSYEQYF. CDR3 DNA: TGTGCCAGCACGACGGGGGGGTCCTACGAGCAGTACTTC. V gene TRBV6-6 combines with J gene TRBJ2-7; TRBD2 matches 8 bases. From germline, CDR1 is MNHNY and CDR2 SVGAGI (reference sequence). Losses at the gene ends were 7 bases for V and 1 base for J; bases not matched to a gene: 3. The CDR3 loop spans 13 amino acids.

The chain carries TRBV18 and TRBJ1-1; D is unresolved. The CDR3 extends over 12 amino acids. The V gene lost 3 bases and the J gene lost 8 bases, with 10 bases spanning the gap. Germline V gene data show CDR1 as KGHSH and CDR2 as LQKENI. This CDR3 is CASSPGEGEAFF. As DNA, the CDR3 is TGTGCCAGCTCACCGGGTGAAGGAGAAGCTTTCTTT. Based on the CDR3 plus reference TRBV18 and TRBJ1-1, the full variable domain is NAGVMQNPRHLVRRRGQEARLRCSPMKGHSHVYWYRQLPEEGLKFMVYLQKENIIDESGMPKERFSAEFPKEGPSILRIQQVVRGDSAAYFCASSPGEGEAFFGQGTRLTVV.

The rearrangement joins TRBV4-1 to TRBJ2-3; 10 bases fit TRBD1. Germline-derived CDR1 and CDR2 are MGHRA and YSYEKL. This CDR3 comprises 16 residues. Trimming at V came to 4 bases and at J to 1 base, leaving 5 bases not matched to a gene. CDR3 sequence: CASSLGTGVGTDTQYF. The CDR3 DNA reads TGCGCCAGCAGCCTTGGGACAGGGGTAGGCACAGATACGCAGTATTTT.

This sequence joins TRBV9 and TRBJ1-2; D may be TRBD1 (5 bases). V shed 0 bases and J shed 4 bases, with 13 bases lying between them. Germline V lookup: CDR1 SGDLS, CDR2 YYNGEE. This CDR3 is built from 15 residues. The CDR3 coding sequence is TGTGCCAGCAGCGTAGCTTCGGGGCATAGCTATGGCTACACCTTC. Amino acids: CASSVASGHSYGYTF. Supplemented by reference TRBV9 and TRBJ1-2, the full variable domain reads DSGVTQTPKHLITATGQRVTLRCSPRSGDLSVYWYQQSLDQGLQFLIQYYNGEERAKGNILERFSAQQFPDLHSELNLSSLELGDSALYFCASSVASGHSYGYTFGSGTRLTVV.

The V and J genes are TRBV13 and TRBJ2-2; D gene uncertain. The CDR3 has 15 amino acids. Germline lookup yields CDR1 PRHDT and CDR2 FYEKMQ (reference sequence). Trimming cost V 3 bases and J 0 bases, with 8 bases left between them. CDR3 in DNA: TGTGCCAGCAGCTTGGGCCTTACGAACACCGGGGAGCTGTTTTTT. This gives the protein CASSLGLTNTGELFF.

The chain carries TRBV4-1 and TRBJ2-3, with TRBD2 matching 10 bases. Germline trimming cut 1 base from V and 1 base from J; bases unmatched to any gene: 5. CDR3 length: 17 amino acids. CDR1 is MGHRA, CDR2 YSYEKL, per germline. CDR3 DNA sequence: TGCGCCAGCAGCCAAGGAGGAGCGGGGGGGGGCACAGATACGCAGTATTTT. Protein: CASSQGGAGGGTDTQYF.

V gene TRBV7-2 combines with J gene TRBJ2-7; 10 bases are a match to TRBD2. Per the germline V gene, CDR1 is SGHTA and CDR2 is FQGNSA. V trimming: 5 bases; J trimming: 5 bases; junction bases outside the gene matches: 12. The CDR3 consists of 16 residues. The DNA for the CDR3 is TGTGCCAGCAGCAACTTCCCGGGACTAGCGTCCCACGAGCAGTACTTC. Translating it yields CASSNFPGLASHEQYF. Full variable domain (rest looked up from reference TRBV7-2 and TRBJ2-7): GAGVSQSPSNKVTEKGKDVELRCDPISGHTALYWYRQSLGQGLEFLIYFQGNSAPDKSGLPSDRFSAERTGGSVSTLTIQRTQQEDSAVYLCASSNFPGLASHEQYFGPGTRLTVT.

The rearrangement uses TRBV4-2 and TRBJ2-3, with 9 bases that match TRBD2. The CDR3 is 16 amino acids. V shed 4 bases and J 3 bases; nucleotides not matched to a gene: 8. The germline V gene has CDR1 LGHNA and CDR2 YNFKEQ. The CDR3 region is CASSPNSGGSTDTQYF. CDR3 DNA: TGTGCCAGCAGCCCCAATAGCGGGGGCTCGACAGATACGCAGTATTTT.

The gene calls are TRBV27 and TRBJ1-4; D gene uncertain. Deletions cut 3 bases from V and 7 bases from J, with 15 bases between. The CDR3 contains 15 residues. The germline V gene encodes CDR1 MNHEY and CDR2 SMNVEV (reference sequence). This CDR3 reads CASSLLRNGFEKLFF. In DNA form, the CDR3 reads TGTGCCAGCAGTTTGCTCAGGAATGGATTTGAAAAACTGTTTTTT.

This clone was seen once. The DNA for the CDR3 is TGTGCCAGCAGTTTATTCGGGTTCAGCAATCAGCCCCAGCATTTT. It specifies CASSLFGFSNQPQHF. The J gene is TRBJ1-5, the V gene TRBV28, with D hard to call. The germline CDR1 and CDR2 sequences are MDHEN and SYDVKM. V was cut by 1 base and J by 1 base, with 8 bases left in between. CDR3 length: 15 residues. Full variable domain (remainder filled in from reference TRBV28 and TRBJ1-5): DVKVTQSSRYLVKRTGEKVFLECVQDMDHENMFWYRQDPGLGLRLIYFSYDVKMKEKGDIPEGYSVSREKKERFSLILESASTNQTSMYLCASSLFGFSNQPQHFGDGTRLSIL.

This chain joins TRBV11-2 and TRBJ1-1; weak D call: TRBD1 (5 bases). The germline CDR1 and CDR2 sequences are SGHAT and FQNNGV. This CDR3 has 14 residues. V was pared by 3 bases and J by 5 bases, with 13 bases between. The DNA of the CDR3 is TGTGCCAGCAGCTTGGGTCAGGGAACGACTGAAGCTTTCTTT. Translating gives CASSLGQGTTEAFF.

The J gene is TRBJ2-3, the V gene TRBV5-1; TRBD1 agrees at 8 bases. Unmatched junction bases numbered 9, after V lost 5 bases and J lost 1 base. The CDR3 sequence is 16 residues long. Germline loops: CDR1 SGHRS, CDR2 YFSETQ. CDR3 nucleotide sequence: TGCGCCAGCAGTTTTGGCCAGGGGGCAGGCACAGATACGCAGTATTTT. As protein: CASSFGQGAGTDTQYF. The whole variable domain, filled in from reference TRBV5-1 and TRBJ2-3, reads KAGVTQTPRYLIKTRGQQVTLSCSPISGHRSVSWYQQTPGQGLQFLFEYFSETQRNKGNFPGRFSGRQFSNSRSEMNVSTLELGDSALYLCASSFGQGAGTDTQYFGPGTRLTVL.

This sequence joins TRBV7-3 and TRBJ2-2, with TRBD2 matching over 9 bases. The junction had 5 bases not matched to a gene; V was cut back by 5 bases and J by 1 base. Looked up from germline, CDR1 is SGHTA and CDR2 is FQGTGA. The CDR3 loop spans 16 amino acids. The CDR3 coding sequence is TGTGCCAGCAGCGTTAGCGGGGGCCAGAACACCGGGGAGCTGTTTTTT. Protein sequence: CASSVSGGQNTGELFF.

This rearrangement joins TRBV4-1 to TRBJ2-5; D gene uncertain. The V gene's germline CDR1 is MGHRA and CDR2 YSYEKL. V was clipped by 0 bases and J by 5 bases, with 13 bases between them. The length of the CDR3 is 15 residues. The CDR3 DNA follows: TGCGCCAGCAGCCAAGATCCTGGGTTTGGCGAGACCCAGTACTTC. This sequence encodes CASSQDPGFGETQYF.

CDR3 nucleotides: TGTGCCAGCAGGTCAAAGACCCAGTACTTC. It yields the protein CASRSKTQYF. This sequence joins TRBV6-1 and TRBJ2-5; D uncertain. From germline, CDR1 is MNHNS and CDR2 SASEGT. The CDR3 has 10 amino acids. Trimming shortened V by 6 bases and J by 6 bases, and 5 bases separated the two germline ends.

CDR3 sequence reads: CASRPRVEGASSNTEAFF. DNA for the CDR3: TGTGCCAGTAGACCCCGGGTCGAGGGTGCTTCGTCTAACACTGAAGCTTTCTTT. The V and J genes are TRBV19 and TRBJ1-1, with unresolved D. V gave up 6 bases and J gave up 2 bases, with 25 bases separating them. CDR3 length: 18 residues. CDR1 LNHDA and CDR2 SQIVND come from the germline V gene (reference sequence). The full variable domain, in which reference TRBV19 and TRBJ1-1 provide the parts outside the CDR3, is DGGITQSPKYLFRKEGQNVTLSCEQNLNHDAMYWYRQDPGQGLRLIYYSQIVNDFQKGDIAEGYSVSREKKESFPLTVTSAQKNPTAFYLCASRPRVEGASSNTEAFFGQGTRLTVV.

CDR3 sequence: CASSPDGGLGYGYTF. In DNA, the CDR3 is TGTGCCAGCAGCCCAGACGGGGGGCTGGGCTATGGCTACACCTTC. This chain uses TRBV5-6 with TRBJ1-2, with TRBD1 as a possible D gene (6 bases). Between the trimmed V and J ends, which lost 4 bases and 4 bases, there was a span of 17 bases. Germline CDR1 and CDR2: SGHDT and YYEEEE. This CDR3 has 15 residues.

The chain uses TRBV2 and TRBJ2-7; 12 bases agree with TRBD2. The CDR3 runs to 15 residues. Germline lookup yields CDR1 SNHLY and CDR2 FYNNEI. V dropped 6 bases and J dropped 0; count of bases not matched to a gene: 3. The DNA of the CDR3 is TGTGCCAGCAGGCTACTAGCGGGGGGCTCCTACGAGCAGTACTTC. Its protein product is CASRLLAGGSYEQYF.

This clone was counted a single time. The CDR3, as DNA: TGCGCCAGCAGCTGGTTAAGACAGCCAGATACGCAGTATTTT. It translates to CASSWLRQPDTQYF. V gene TRBV5-1 combines with J gene TRBJ2-3; tentative D call: TRBD1 (5 bases). The V gene lost 3 bases and the J gene lost 4 bases, with 12 bases spanning the gap. The CDR3 consists of 14 residues. Per germline, CDR1 SGHRS and CDR2 YFSETQ.

V gene TRBV30 combines with J gene TRBJ2-7, with 7 bases aligning to TRBD2. With V trimmed by 5 bases and J by 6 bases, 10 bases remained unmatched. Germline CDR1 and CDR2: GTSNPN and SVGIG (reference sequence). The CDR3 consists of 13 residues. The CDR3 sequence: CAWGNRGVFEQYF. The CDR3 DNA follows: TGTGCCTGGGGGAACCGGGGGGTCTTCGAGCAGTACTTC.

This chain joins TRBV25-1 and TRBJ2-3, with TRBD1 as a possible D gene (6 bases). This CDR3 is 13 amino acids long. Germline V CDR1 and CDR2: MGHDK, SYGVNS. V was trimmed by 7 bases and J by 6 bases, leaving 14 bases between them. CDR3 sequence (DNA): TGTGCCAGCAACCCACAGGGCGCGGATACGCAGTATTTT. Protein sequence: CASNPQGADTQYF.

The V gene is TRBV19, the J gene TRBJ2-2; no reliable D call. CDR1 and CDR2 (germline): LNHDA, SQIVND (reference sequence). This CDR3 has 14 residues. V lost 6 bases and J lost 0, with 8 bases in between. CDR3 DNA: TGTGCCAGTAGCCACCGCTCGAACACCGGGGAGCTGTTTTTT. It yields the protein CASSHRSNTGELFF.